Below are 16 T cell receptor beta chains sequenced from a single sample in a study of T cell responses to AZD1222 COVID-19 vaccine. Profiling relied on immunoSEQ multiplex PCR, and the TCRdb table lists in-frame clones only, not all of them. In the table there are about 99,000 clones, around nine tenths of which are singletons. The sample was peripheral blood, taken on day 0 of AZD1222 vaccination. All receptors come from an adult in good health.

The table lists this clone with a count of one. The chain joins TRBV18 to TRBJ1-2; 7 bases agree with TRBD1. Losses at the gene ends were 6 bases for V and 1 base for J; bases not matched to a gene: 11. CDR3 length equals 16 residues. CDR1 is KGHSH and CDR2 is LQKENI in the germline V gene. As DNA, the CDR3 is TGTGCCAGCTCTACCACAACAGGGGACCTTAACTATGGCTACACCTTC. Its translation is CASSTTTGDLNYGYTF.

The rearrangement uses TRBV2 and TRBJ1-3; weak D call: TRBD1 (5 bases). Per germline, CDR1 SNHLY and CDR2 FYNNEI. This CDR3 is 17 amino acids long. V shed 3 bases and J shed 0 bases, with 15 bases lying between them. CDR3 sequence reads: CASSDYRQGISGNTIYF. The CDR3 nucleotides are TGTGCCAGCAGTGACTACCGTCAGGGAATCTCTGGAAACACCATATATTTT.

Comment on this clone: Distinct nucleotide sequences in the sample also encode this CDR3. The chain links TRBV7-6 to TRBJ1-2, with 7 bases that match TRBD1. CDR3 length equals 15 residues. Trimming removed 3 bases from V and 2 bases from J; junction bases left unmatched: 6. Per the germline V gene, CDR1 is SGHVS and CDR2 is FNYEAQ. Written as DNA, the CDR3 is TGTGCCAGCAGCTTGAACAGGGGATCAAACTATGGCTACACCTTC. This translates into CASSLNRGSNYGYTF.

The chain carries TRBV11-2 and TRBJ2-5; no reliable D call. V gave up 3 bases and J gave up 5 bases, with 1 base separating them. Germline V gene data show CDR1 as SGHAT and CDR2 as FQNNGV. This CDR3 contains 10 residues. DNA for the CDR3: TGTGCCAGCAGCTTGGAGACCCAGTACTTC. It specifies CASSLETQYF.

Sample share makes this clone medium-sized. The CDR3 region has the DNA TGTGCCAGCAGCCCACTCTCGGGGAGCGGGGGGCAACTCTACGAGCAGTACTTC. As protein: CASSPLSGSGGQLYEQYF. V gene TRBV28 combines with J gene TRBJ2-7; 9 bases agree with TRBD2. The J segment lost 3 bases and the V segment lost 6 bases, leaving 18 bases of the junction unmatched. The CDR3 runs to 18 residues. CDR1 MDHEN and CDR2 SYDVKM come from the germline V gene.

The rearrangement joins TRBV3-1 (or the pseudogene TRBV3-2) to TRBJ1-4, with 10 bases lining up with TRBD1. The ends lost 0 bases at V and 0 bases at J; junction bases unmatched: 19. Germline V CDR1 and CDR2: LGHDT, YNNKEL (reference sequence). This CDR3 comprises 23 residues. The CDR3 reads CASSQDYHSGTGVLLATNEKLFF. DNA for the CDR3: TGTGCCAGCAGCCAAGATTATCACAGCGGGACAGGGGTCTTGCTTGCAACTAATGAAAAACTGTTTTTT.

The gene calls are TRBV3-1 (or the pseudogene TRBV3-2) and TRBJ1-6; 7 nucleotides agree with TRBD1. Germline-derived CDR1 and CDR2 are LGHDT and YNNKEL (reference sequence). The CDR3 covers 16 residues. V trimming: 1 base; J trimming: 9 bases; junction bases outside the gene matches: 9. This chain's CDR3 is CASSQVPGDRASPLHF. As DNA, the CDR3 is TGTGCCAGCAGCCAAGTACCGGGTGACAGGGCTTCACCCCTCCACTTT.

This CDR3 is CASSSRQGFSGANVLTF. Here the CDR3 DNA reads TGTGCCAGCAGCTCCAGACAGGGATTCTCTGGGGCCAACGTCCTGACTTTC. The genes are TRBV7-9 and TRBJ2-6; 7 positions agree with TRBD1. The CDR3 totals 17 residues. The germline gives CDR1 SEHNR, CDR2 FQNEAQ (reference sequence). V shed 4 bases, J shed 0 bases, and the junction held 6 bases outside the gene matches.

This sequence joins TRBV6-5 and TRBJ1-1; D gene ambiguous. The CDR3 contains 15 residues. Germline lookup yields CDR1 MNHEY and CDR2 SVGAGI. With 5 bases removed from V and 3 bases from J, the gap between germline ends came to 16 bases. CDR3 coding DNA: TGTGCCAGCAGTCCAAGGACTCAAAGGGACACTGAAGCTTTCTTT. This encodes CASSPRTQRDTEAFF.

The CDR3, as DNA: TGCGCCAGCAGCCAAGATAGGGGAAATAATTCACCCCTCCACTTT. Translated, it gives CASSQDRGNNSPLHF. The chain recombines TRBV4-1 with TRBJ1-6; D is possibly TRBD1 (5 bases). The germline V gene encodes CDR1 MGHRA and CDR2 YSYEKL. The CDR3 contains 15 residues. The ends were cut back, 0 bases at V and 5 bases at J, with 8 bases in the middle.

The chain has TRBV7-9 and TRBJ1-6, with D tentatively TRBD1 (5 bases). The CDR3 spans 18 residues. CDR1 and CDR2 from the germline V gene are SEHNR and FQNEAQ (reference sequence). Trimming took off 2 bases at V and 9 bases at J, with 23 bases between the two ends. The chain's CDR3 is CASSLSPNPSRQGSPLHF. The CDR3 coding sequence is TGTGCCAGCAGCTTAAGCCCTAACCCGTCCCGTCAGGGTTCACCCCTCCACTTT.

CDR3 sequence reads: CASSVGGGTSGNTIYF. CDR3 sequence (DNA): TGTGCCAGCAGCGTAGGAGGCGGAACCTCTGGAAACACCATATATTTT. The genes are TRBV9 and TRBJ1-3; D gene ambiguous. The CDR3 is made up of 16 amino acids. Germline-derived CDR1 and CDR2 are SGDLS and YYNGEE. V lost 0 bases and J 0 bases, leaving 10 bases between the germline ends.

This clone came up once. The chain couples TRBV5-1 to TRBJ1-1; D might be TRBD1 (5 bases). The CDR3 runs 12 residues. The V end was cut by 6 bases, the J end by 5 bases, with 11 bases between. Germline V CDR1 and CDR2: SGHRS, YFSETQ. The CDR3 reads CASKDSRTEAFF. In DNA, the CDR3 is TGCGCCAGCAAAGACAGTAGGACTGAAGCTTTCTTT.

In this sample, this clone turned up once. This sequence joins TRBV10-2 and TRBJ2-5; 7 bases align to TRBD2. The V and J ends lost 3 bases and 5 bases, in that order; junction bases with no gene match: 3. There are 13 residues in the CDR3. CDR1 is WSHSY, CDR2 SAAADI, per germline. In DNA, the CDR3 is TGCGCCAGCAGTGAAGTGGGGGGGGAGACCCAGTACTTC. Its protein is CASSEVGGETQYF.

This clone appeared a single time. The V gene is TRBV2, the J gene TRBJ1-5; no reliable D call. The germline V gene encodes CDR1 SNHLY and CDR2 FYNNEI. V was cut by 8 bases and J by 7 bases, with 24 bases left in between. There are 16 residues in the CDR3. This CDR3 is CASRRTGGVVGQPQHF. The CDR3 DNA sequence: TGTGCCAGCCGCCGGACCGGAGGCGTCGTAGGACAGCCCCAGCATTTT.

The CDR3 coding sequence is TGTGCCAGCAGTTACGGGCAGCTCTCTGGAAACACCATATATTTT. Its translation is CASSYGQLSGNTIYF. The V gene is TRBV6-5, the J gene TRBJ1-3; D gene ambiguous. The CDR3 totals 15 residues. Trimming pared 2 bases from V and 0 bases from J, leaving 8 bases between. Germline V gene lookup returns CDR1 MNHEY and CDR2 SVGAGI.